These T cell receptor beta chains were read from a single sample in a study of cytomegalovirus exposure and HLA in healthy donors. Assay used: immunoSEQ multiplex PCR; TCRdb lists only in-frame clones, some missing. The table records about 79,000 clones, approximately 93% of them present only once. The sequenced sample consisted of PBMCs. All receptors derive from a woman in her twenties or thirties in good health and CMV-seronegative. CDR3s include the opening cysteine and the closing phenylalanine or tryptophan. The order of the fields is clone size, V gene, D gene, J gene, CDR3 protein, CDR3 DNA. The D gene is left open where the match is weak. Rows give clone size only sometimes, using once, few, many, or a class for an expanded clone.

NA,TRBV29-1,NA,TRBJ1-2,CSAGFEGVGGYTF,TGCAGCGCTGGATTCGAGGGGGTTGGTGGCTACACCTTC
NA,TRBV7-2,TRBD1,TRBJ2-2,CASSQGDRDTGELFF,TGTGCCAGCAGCCAAGGGGACAGGGACACCGGGGAGCTGTTTTTT
NA,TRBV19,NA,TRBJ2-4,CASSRGGGSAKNIQYF,TGTGCCAGTAGTCGCGGCGGAGGGTCGGCCAAAAACATTCAGTACTTC
NA,TRBV7-9,NA,TRBJ2-1,CASSQRSGEQFF,TGTGCCAGCAGCCAAAGGTCGGGTGAGCAGTTCTTC
NA,TRBV30,NA,TRBJ1-5,CAWTPRGGQPQHF,TGTGCCTGGACCCCCAGGGGTGGTCAGCCCCAGCATTTT
few,TRBV15,NA,TRBJ1-5,CATSATRGQPQHF,TGTGCCACCAGCGCCACGCGTGGTCAGCCCCAGCATTTT
NA,TRBV29-1,NA,TRBJ1-2,CSVEERGGEERNGYTF,TGCAGCGTTGAAGAAAGGGGAGGGGAGGAGAGGAATGGCTACACCTTC
once,TRBV5-1,NA,TRBJ2-1,CASRRLSPYNEQFF,TGCGCCAGCAGGAGGCTATCCCCATACAATGAGCAGTTCTTC
NA,TRBV29-1,NA,TRBJ2-2,CSVNRNTGELFF,TGCAGCGTTAACAGGAACACCGGGGAGCTGTTTTTT
NA,TRBV19,NA,TRBJ1-1,CASRHRYRGGLLSIGLNTEAFF,TGTGCCAGTAGGCATCGTTACCGGGGGGGGCTCCTCAGCATCGGATTGAACACTGAAGCTTTCTTT
NA,TRBV2,NA,TRBJ1-2,CASSEAQGPNYGYTF,TGTGCCAGCAGTGAAGCGCAGGGTCCCAACTATGGCTACACCTTC
once,TRBV18,NA,TRBJ1-1,CASSQGGGHLNTEAFF,TGTGCCAGCTCACAAGGTGGGGGACACCTAAACACTGAAGCTTTCTTT
NA,TRBV5-5,NA,TRBJ2-7,CASSLGAGSSYEQYF,TGTGCCAGCAGCTTGGGCGCAGGAAGCTCCTACGAGCAGTACTTC
NA,TRBV7-2,TRBD1,TRBJ2-2,CASSVVGQRYTGELFF,TGTGCCAGCAGCGTAGTGGGACAGCGATACACCGGGGAGCTGTTTTTT
NA,TRBV20-1,NA,TRBJ2-7,CSANRVDEQYF,TGCAGTGCGAACAGGGTGGACGAGCAGTACTTC
NA,TRBV2,NA,TRBJ2-5,CASSVLVGGGLQETQYF,TGTGCCAGCAGCGTATTGGTCGGGGGAGGCCTACAAGAGACCCAGTACTTC
few,TRBV28,TRBD2,TRBJ2-7,CASSLAGGTYEQYF,TGTGCCAGCAGCTTAGCGGGAGGGACCTACGAGCAGTACTTC
NA,TRBV11-2,TRBD1,TRBJ2-1,CASRRGQGLYNEQFF,TGTGCCAGCAGACGGGGACAGGGACTATACAATGAGCAGTTCTTC
NA,TRBV2,TRBD2,TRBJ2-3,CASSEEGGRADTQYF,TGTGCCAGCAGTGAAGAAGGCGGGAGGGCCGATACGCAGTATTTT
NA,TRBV6-5,NA,TRBJ1-6,CASSYSGSWRNSPLHF,TGTGCCAGCAGTTACTCTGGGTCTTGGAGGAATTCACCCCTCCACTTT
NA,TRBV28,TRBD1,TRBJ1-2,CASSSLTTGGEGYTF,TGTGCCAGCAGTTCCCTCACGACAGGGGGAGAGGGCTACACCTTC
NA,TRBV6-4,NA,TRBJ2-3,CASSEQGGTDTQYF,TGTGCCAGCAGTGAACAGGGGGGGACAGATACGCAGTATTTT
NA,TRBV5-1,TRBD1,TRBJ1-4,CASSSGGANEKLFF,TGCGCCAGCAGCTCAGGGGGTGCTAATGAAAAACTGTTTTTT
NA,TRBV15,TRBD1,TRBJ1-2,CATSRDRGPGGYTF,TGTGCCACCAGCAGAGACAGGGGGCCAGGGGGCTACACCTTC
NA,TRBV12-5,TRBD2,TRBJ2-1,CASGLPGAGGKNEQFF,TGTGCTAGTGGTTTGCCGGGGGCGGGAGGGAAAAATGAGCAGTTCTTC
NA,TRBV5-4,TRBD1,TRBJ2-1,CASSPGTATNNEQFF,TGTGCCAGCAGCCCCGGGACAGCTACTAACAATGAGCAGTTCTTC
NA,TRBV30,NA,TRBJ2-2,CAWSTNAGELFF,TGTGCCTGGAGTACAAATGCCGGGGAGCTGTTTTTT